This T cell receptor beta chain was obtained from a study of neurological immune-mediated disorders (dated by TCRdb to the late 2010s). Background on the whole study: Among the 34 multiple sclerosis patients, relapsing-remitting MS was present in 31 and secondary progressive MS was present in 3. Using UMI-based sequencing, the study compared peripheral blood TCR-beta repertoires from patients with HTLV-I-associated myelopathy (HAM/TSP), patients with multiple sclerosis, and healthy controls. Alongside PBMC samples, the set of some 98 TCR-beta libraries contained longitudinal samples, technical triplicates, and paired CD4+ and CD8+ T-cell subsets that had been sorted. The cohort included about 70 subjects: some 14 with HAM/TSP, about 35 with multiple sclerosis, and around 20 healthy controls.

Libraries from unsorted PBMCs were made from 2 million PBMCs kept in RNAlater at -80 degrees C until RNA extraction. The multiple sclerosis patients were enrolled in a US clinical protocol that used magnetic resonance imaging to evaluate disease progression. Peripheral blood was subjected to Ficoll-Hypaque density gradient centrifugation to isolate PBMCs, which were then cryopreserved in liquid nitrogen. Beyond this particular receptor, the publication reports: No identical CDR3 amino acid sequences were found to be shared among expanded clones across subjects, suggesting that TCR-beta repertoires were private in all groups. In a phylogenetic analysis, the repertoires of 18 out of 34 MS patients fell into a single cluster of related CDR3 sequences, pointing to a possible signature at the repertoire level. The highest TCR clonal expansion was observed in HAM/TSP patients, whereas the lowest was observed in MS patients, even when compared with healthy controls. The MS cluster showed no association with clinical or MRI features, and the authors stated that larger cohorts are needed.

To synthesize cDNA, template-switch 5'RACE was performed with a primer carrying a 10-nucleotide random unique molecular identifier so that each TCR transcript was tagged. Every sequencing run covered 15-18 subjects and yielded more than 170 million TCR-beta sequences. The RNeasy kit was used for extraction of total RNA. Using the KAPA Real-time Library Amplification kit, TCR-beta VDJ regions were amplified with primers for the TCR constant region and the 5'RACE anchor. Sample indexes and Illumina adaptors were added in a first PCR, and a second PCR then increased library yield. The roughly 650 bp TCR product was size-selected on a 2% E-gel SizeSelection system after Ampure bead purification. Before pooling, libraries had their quality checked on a Bioanalyzer, their concentration measured with Qubit, and their quantity determined with the Kapa Library Quantification kit. Libraries were sequenced paired-end 2 x 150 bp on an Illumina HiSeq 2500. To increase sequence diversity, about 23-32% phiX was spiked into each library pool. Under the source paper's analysis protocol: Quality-filtered reads were processed with the UMI-based MiGEC pipeline, which removed over 75% of raw TCR sequences during error correction. IMGT germline references were used for aligning VDJ genes, and each clonotype was defined as a unique CDR3 amino acid sequence together with its V-J genes. Clonal expansion, Shannon diversity and CDR3 relatedness (CalcPairwiseDistances, ClusterSamples) were evaluated with VDJtools, and phylogenetic trees were built with CLCbio workbench. Using coefficient-of-variation modelling across technical triplicates, the study counted a clone as expanded if it had at least 8 unique UMIs. TCRdb ran its own pipeline on the public reads, namely fastp trimming at Q25 and MiXCR clone calling, and kept in-frame beta chains. For every CDR3 protein sequence, its rows merge into one entry that carries the most common genes and DNA. The V and J calls and clone size come from TCRdb's table, not from the authors' own analysis. The sample profile shows roughly 27,000 distinct CDR3 sequences; about 2.6% of them were found once. Roughly 2.5% of the sample is in the top ten clones.

This clonotype has a count of ten or more. This clone's antigen is unknown. Base quality data are lacking; no much larger clone is found one base away. The CDR3 goes from the cysteine to the phenylalanine over 12 residues. Only the CDR3 region is kept as DNA, spanning 36 bases read in frame from base 1. CDR1 is given as DFQATT and CDR2 as SNEGSKA, both from the germline V gene (reference sequence). The trim is 7 bases for V and 9 bases for J, with a gap of 16 bases between the germline ends. The chain couples TRBV20-1 to TRBJ2-1, and possibly TRBD2, on 6 matching bases. The sample consisted of PBMCs. This TCR came from a woman aged 45-65 years with multiple sclerosis. The CDR3 protein: CSGLERVGEQFF. The DNA sequence is as follows: TGCAGTGGACTAGAACGAGTTGGTGAGCAGTTCTTC.